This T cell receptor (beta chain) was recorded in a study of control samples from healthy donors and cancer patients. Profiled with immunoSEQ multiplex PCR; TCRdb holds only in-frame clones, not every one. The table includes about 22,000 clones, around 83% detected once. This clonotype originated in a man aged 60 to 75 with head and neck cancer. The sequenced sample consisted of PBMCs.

The CDR3 spells CASSLTGHPQHF. The CDR3 coding sequence is TGTGCCAGCAGCTTAACAGGTCACCCCCAGCATTTT. J is TRBJ1-5 and V is TRBV6-6, with D possibly being TRBD1 (5 bases). The CDR3 contains 12 residues. Germline CDR1 and CDR2: MNHNY and SVGAGI (reference sequence). The V and J ends lost 6 bases and 10 bases respectively, with 13 bases between them.